The sample holds one count of the clone carrying this T cell receptor beta chain. In the PCR, 60 Vbeta and 13 Jbeta primers were used. Sequenced by immunoSEQ multiplex PCR; TCRdb stores in-frame clones only, minus some. This table has 200,000 to 250,000 clones, approximately 80% appearing once. This sample is part of a study of cytomegalovirus exposure and HLA in healthy donors. The sequenced sample consisted of PBMCs. The source of this sequence is a male donor in good health and CMV-seronegative.

In nucleotides, the CDR3 is TGCGCCAGCAGCCCCCCGAGGGCAGATACGCAGTATTTT. This encodes CASSPPRADTQYF. The V gene is TRBV5-1, the J gene TRBJ2-3; a possible D gene is TRBD2 (5 bases). Germline V gives CDR1 SGHRS, CDR2 YFSETQ. V lost 4 bases and J lost 4, with 10 bases in between. The CDR3 runs 13 residues.